This T cell receptor beta chain was recorded in a study of T cell responses to AZD1222 COVID-19 vaccine. Study-level findings and limits: Unmutated regions of variants are reportedly targeted by nearly half of spike-specific TCRs. Regions 160-218 and 743-854 held dominance among vaccine-associated CD4 TCRs, which spanned spike.

Turning to this clone: Its cognate antigen is unknown.

Repertoires were generated with immunoSEQ multiplex PCR, while TCRdb's copy carries only in-frame clones and drops some. Of 130,000 to 150,000 clones listed, about 91% are singletons. The length of the CDR3 is 15 residues. The germline gives CDR1 WSHSY, CDR2 SAAADI. V was pared by 3 bases and J by 4 bases, with 15 bases between. The sample here was peripheral blood, taken on day 0 of AZD1222 vaccination. This clonotype was obtained from an adult in good health. The chain carries TRBV10-2 and TRBJ2-5; D may correspond to TRBD1 or TRBD2 (5 bases each). The CDR3 is CASSDWQGARETQYF. CDR3 in DNA: TGCGCCAGCAGTGATTGGCAGGGAGCCCGAGAGACCCAGTACTTC.